This is a list of T cell receptor beta chains from one sample in a study of CXCR3-negative and CXCR3-positive naive CD8 T cells. TCRdb re-called the 5' RACE reads and gives one entry per CDR3 protein, without DNA. The sample data list about 120,000 distinct CDR3 sequences. Sequencing was carried out using naive CXCR3+ CD8+ T cells from blood. The receptors here all came from a human donor in good health. Some clones in this sample may be carry-over from other donors' samples. Each CDR3 is given with its conserved first and last residue. The order of the fields is J gene, V gene, CDR3 protein.

TRBJ2-3	TRBV9	CASSARDATDTQYF
TRBJ2-7	TRBV9	CASSEGGQGASYEQYF
TRBJ2-7	TRBV9	CASSARGGPPAHEQYF
TRBJ2-3	TRBV15	CATSRAPDFTSTDTQYF
TRBJ1-1	TRBV29-1	CSVEGLVGGGVNTEAFF
TRBJ2-7	TRBV12-3/TRBV12-4	CASSLNTARAYEQYF
TRBJ2-3	TRBV20-1	CSARVLGTDTQYF
TRBJ2-7	TRBV7-2	CASSLMFGTPEQYF
TRBJ2-7	TRBV28	CASSPAYEQYF
TRBJ2-2	TRBV9	CASSGKVTGELFF
TRBJ2-7	TRBV4-1	CASSQGVIDEQHF
TRBJ2-7	TRBV2	CAKGLAVGREQYF
TRBJ2-7	TRBV4-3	CASSQDRDSFYEQYF
TRBJ2-1	TRBV7-3	CASSLGYGLAENEQFF
TRBJ2-2	TRBV7-9	CASRAASRLTRNTGELFF
TRBJ2-1	TRBV24-1	CATSDSRLAGGQSSYNEQFF
TRBJ2-5	TRBV2	CASSDLGREVETQYF
TRBJ2-1	TRBV7-9	CASSLGPSYNEQFF
TRBJ1-3	TRBV20-1	CSARTVASGNTIYF
TRBJ2-1	TRBV20-1	CSARARLAGVVDEQFF
TRBJ2-7	TRBV29-1	CSVLEETYEQYF
TRBJ2-1	TRBV27	CASRQGPNNEQFF
TRBJ1-2	TRBV9	CASSGDSSNYGYTF
TRBJ1-1	TRBV20-1	CSASGVGGTEAFF
TRBJ1-1	TRBV19	CASSIRTANATF
TRBJ1-1	TRBV28	CASSLSWGHVEAFF
TRBJ1-5	TRBV5-6	CASSLAGGPPQHF
TRBJ1-2	TRBV7-6	CASSLGGSNYGYTF
TRBJ2-5	TRBV15	CATSRDFPQETQYF
TRBJ2-6	TRBV20-1	CSARGLPSFGGANVLTF
TRBJ2-7	TRBV19	CASSPVQGAGEQYF
TRBJ2-1	TRBV12-3/TRBV12-4	CASRGQVAIEQFF
TRBJ1-4	TRBV7-2	CASSPAWDRGQDEKLFF
TRBJ1-2	TRBV5-1	CASSFGQPARYGYTF
TRBJ2-7	TRBV4-1	CASSKIAGVEEQYF
TRBJ2-1	TRBV12-3/TRBV12-4	CASSWVGDNEQFF
TRBJ2-1	TRBV5-1	CASSLAGDVVYEQFF
TRBJ2-1	TRBV7-3	CASSLGGSNEQFF
TRBJ2-1	TRBV7-9	CASSSEGTNEQFF
TRBJ2-7	TRBV5-1	CASSLGPSGGSSYEQYF
TRBJ2-7	TRBV7-9	CASSLTTGLAGGLYEQYF
TRBJ2-2	TRBV7-9	CASSSPPTGRWTGELFF
TRBJ2-7	TRBV7-9	CASSRGRGVYEQYF
TRBJ2-1	TRBV4-2	CASSQELRLAAYNEQFF